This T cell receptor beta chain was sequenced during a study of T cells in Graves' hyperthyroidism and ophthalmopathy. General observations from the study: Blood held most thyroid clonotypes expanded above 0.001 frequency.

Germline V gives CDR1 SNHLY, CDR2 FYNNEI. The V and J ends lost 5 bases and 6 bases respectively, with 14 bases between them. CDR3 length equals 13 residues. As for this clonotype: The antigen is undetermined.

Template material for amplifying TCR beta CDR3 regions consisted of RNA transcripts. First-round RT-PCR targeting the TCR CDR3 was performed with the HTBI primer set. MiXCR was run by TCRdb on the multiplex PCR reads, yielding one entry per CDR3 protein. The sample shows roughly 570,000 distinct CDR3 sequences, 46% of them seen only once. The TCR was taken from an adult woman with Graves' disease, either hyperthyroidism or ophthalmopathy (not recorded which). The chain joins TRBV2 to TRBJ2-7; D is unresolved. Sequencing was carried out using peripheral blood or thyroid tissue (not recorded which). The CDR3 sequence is CASSLHRVGEQYF. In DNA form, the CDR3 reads TGTGCCAGCAGTTTACATAGGGTCGGCGAGCAGTACTTC.